The clone carrying this TCR beta chain was detected ten times or more. Its antigen is as yet unknown. Investigators amplified TCR beta CDR3 regions from RNA transcripts. Second-round multiplex PCR came after first-round RT-PCR with HTBI primers. A single record per CDR3 protein comes from TCRdb applying MiXCR to the multiplex PCR reads. The data show around 1,200,000 distinct CDR3 sequences, less than 45% seen once. The sample comes from a study of Graves' ophthalmopathy and Graves' hyperthyroidism. Findings and limits, study-wide: Its predictions of ophthalmopathy progression gave the model roughly 71% sensitivity and approximately 72% specificity.

This CDR3 has 15 amino acids. Germline CDR1 LNHNV, CDR2 YYDKDF (reference sequence). V lost 9 bases and J lost 1, with 16 bases in between. The chain carries TRBV15 and TRBJ1-5; no clear D gene. This sequence originates from an adult man with Graves' hyperthyroidism. Sequencing used peripheral blood or thyroid tissue (not recorded which). The chain's CDR3 is CATANWARSNQPQHF. The CDR3 DNA sequence: TGTGCCACTGCTAACTGGGCGAGGAGCAATCAGCCCCAGCATTTT.